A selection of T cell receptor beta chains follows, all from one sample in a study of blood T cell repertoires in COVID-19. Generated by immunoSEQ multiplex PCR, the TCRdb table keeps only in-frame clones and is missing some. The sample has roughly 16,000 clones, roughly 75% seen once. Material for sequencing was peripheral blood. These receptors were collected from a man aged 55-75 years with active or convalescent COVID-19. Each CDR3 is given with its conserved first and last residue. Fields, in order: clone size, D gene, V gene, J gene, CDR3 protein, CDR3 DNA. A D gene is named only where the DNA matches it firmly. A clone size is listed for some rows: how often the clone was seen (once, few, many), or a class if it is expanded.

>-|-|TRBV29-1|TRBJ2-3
CSVERGTDTQYF
TGCAGCGTTGAAAGAGGGACAGATACGCAGTATTTT
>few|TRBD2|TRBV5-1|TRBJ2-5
CATGRAGIPQETQYF
TGCGCCACAGGGAGAGCGGGGATCCCCCAAGAGACCCAGTACTTC
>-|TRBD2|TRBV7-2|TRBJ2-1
CASSSYGTSGVNEQFF
TGTGCCAGCAGCTCTTACGGGACTAGCGGGGTCAATGAGCAGTTCTTC
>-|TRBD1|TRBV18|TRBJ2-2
CASSPDRGQVTGELFF
TGTGCCAGCTCACCCGACAGGGGGCAGGTCACCGGGGAGCTGTTTTTT
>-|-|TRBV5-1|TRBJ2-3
CASSLERPNTDTQYF
TGCGCCAGCAGCCTTGAGCGGCCGAACACAGATACGCAGTATTTT
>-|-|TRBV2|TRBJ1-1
CASKRDTEAFF
TGTGCCAGCAAGAGGGACACTGAAGCTTTCTTT
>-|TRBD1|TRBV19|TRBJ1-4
CASSSPGQGSEKLFF
TGTGCCAGTAGTTCACCGGGACAGGGGTCTGAAAAACTGTTTTTT
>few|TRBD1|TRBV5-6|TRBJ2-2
CASSLPDRATGELFF
TGTGCCAGCAGCCTACCTGACAGGGCGACCGGGGAGCTGTTTTTT
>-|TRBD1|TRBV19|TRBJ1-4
CASSILRGTVNEKLFF
TGTGCCAGTAGTATACTCCGAGGGACAGTTAATGAAAAACTGTTTTTT
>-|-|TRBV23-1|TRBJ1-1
CASSRGTVNTEAFF
TGCGCCAGCAGTCGCGGGACGGTGAACACTGAAGCTTTCTTT